This T cell receptor beta chain comes out of a study of blood T cell repertoires in COVID-19. Between the trimmed V and J ends, which lost 11 bases and 0 bases, there was a span of 13 bases. The length of the CDR3 is 13 residues. TCRdb's table, derived via immunoSEQ multiplex PCR, lists solely in-frame clones and lacks some. This sample has over 250,000 clones; roughly 90% occur once, and the top ten carry 4%. This sequence was found in a man aged 60 to 69 who had recovered from COVID-19. The gene calls are TRBV12-3 or TRBV12-4 and TRBJ1-2; no reliable D call. Input material: peripheral blood. The chain's CDR3 is CAAISRTNYGYTF. The CDR3 DNA sequence: TGTGCCGCCATAAGCAGGACTAACTATGGCTACACCTTC.